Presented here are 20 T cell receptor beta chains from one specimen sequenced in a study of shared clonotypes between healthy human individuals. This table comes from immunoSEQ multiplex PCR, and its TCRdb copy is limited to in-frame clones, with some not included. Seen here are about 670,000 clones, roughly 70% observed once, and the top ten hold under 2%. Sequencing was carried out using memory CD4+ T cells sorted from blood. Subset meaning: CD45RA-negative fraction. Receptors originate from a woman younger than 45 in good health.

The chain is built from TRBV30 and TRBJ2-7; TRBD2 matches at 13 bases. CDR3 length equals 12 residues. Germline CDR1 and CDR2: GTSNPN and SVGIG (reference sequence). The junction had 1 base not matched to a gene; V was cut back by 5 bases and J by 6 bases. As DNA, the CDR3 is TGTGCCTGGGGACTAGCGGGAGTCGAGCAGTACTTC. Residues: CAWGLAGVEQYF.

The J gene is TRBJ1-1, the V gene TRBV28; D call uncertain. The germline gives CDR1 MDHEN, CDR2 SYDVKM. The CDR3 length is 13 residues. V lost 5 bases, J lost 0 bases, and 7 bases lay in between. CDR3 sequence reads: CASSRLLNTEAFF. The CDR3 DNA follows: TGTGCCAGCAGTCGACTTTTGAACACTGAAGCTTTCTTT.

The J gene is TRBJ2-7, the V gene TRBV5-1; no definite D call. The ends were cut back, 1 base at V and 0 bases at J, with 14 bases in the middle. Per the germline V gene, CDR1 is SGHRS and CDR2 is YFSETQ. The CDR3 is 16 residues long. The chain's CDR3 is CASSLYSPPDSYEQYF. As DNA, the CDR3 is TGCGCCAGCAGCTTGTATTCCCCGCCGGACTCCTACGAGCAGTACTTC.

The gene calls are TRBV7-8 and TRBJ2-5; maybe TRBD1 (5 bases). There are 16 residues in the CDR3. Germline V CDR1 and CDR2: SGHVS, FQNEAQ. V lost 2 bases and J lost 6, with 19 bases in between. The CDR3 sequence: CASSLRVTGSEQTQYF. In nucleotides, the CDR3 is TGTGCCAGCAGCTTAAGGGTTACAGGTTCGGAACAGACCCAGTACTTC.

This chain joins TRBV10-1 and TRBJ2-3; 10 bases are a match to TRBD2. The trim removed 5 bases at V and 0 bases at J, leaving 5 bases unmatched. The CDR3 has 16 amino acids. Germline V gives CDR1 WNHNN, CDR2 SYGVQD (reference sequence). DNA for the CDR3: TGCGCCAGCAGTTCTGTGACTAGCGGGAGCACAGATACGCAGTATTTT. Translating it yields CASSSVTSGSTDTQYF.

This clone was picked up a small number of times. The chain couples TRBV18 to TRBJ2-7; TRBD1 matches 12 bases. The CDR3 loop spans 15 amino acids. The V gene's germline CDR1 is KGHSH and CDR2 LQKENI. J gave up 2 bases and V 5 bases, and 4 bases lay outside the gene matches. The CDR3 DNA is TGTGCCAGCTCATCCGGGACAGGGGGCGCCTACGAGCAGTACTTC. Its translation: CASSSGTGGAYEQYF.

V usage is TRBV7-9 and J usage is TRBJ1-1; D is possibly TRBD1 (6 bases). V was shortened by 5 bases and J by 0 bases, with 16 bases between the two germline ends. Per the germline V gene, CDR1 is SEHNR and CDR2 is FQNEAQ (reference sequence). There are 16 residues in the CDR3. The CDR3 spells CASSPLTGGLNTEAFF. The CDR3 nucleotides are TGTGCCAGCAGCCCGTTGACAGGAGGCCTGAACACTGAAGCTTTCTTT. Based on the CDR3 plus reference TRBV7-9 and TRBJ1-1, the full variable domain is DTGVSQNPRHKITKRGQNVTFRCDPISEHNRLYWYRQTLGQGPEFLTYFQNEAQLEKSRLLSDRFSAERPKGSFSTLEIQRTEQGDSAMYLCASSPLTGGLNTEAFFGQGTRLTVV.

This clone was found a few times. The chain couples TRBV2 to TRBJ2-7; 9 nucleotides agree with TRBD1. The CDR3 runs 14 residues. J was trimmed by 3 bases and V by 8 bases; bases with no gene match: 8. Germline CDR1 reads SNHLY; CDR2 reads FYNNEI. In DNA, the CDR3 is TGTGCCAGCCTCAGCGGGACAGGGAACTACGAGCAGTACTTC. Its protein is CASLSGTGNYEQYF.

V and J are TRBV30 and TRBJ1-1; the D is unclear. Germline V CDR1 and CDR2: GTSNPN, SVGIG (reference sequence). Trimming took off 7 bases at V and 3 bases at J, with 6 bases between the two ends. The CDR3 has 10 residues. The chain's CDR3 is CASGHTEAFF. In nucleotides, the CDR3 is TGTGCCTCTGGGCACACTGAAGCTTTCTTT.

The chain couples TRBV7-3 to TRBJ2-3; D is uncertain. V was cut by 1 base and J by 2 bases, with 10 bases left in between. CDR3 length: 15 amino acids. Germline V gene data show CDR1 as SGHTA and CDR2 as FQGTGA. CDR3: CASSLNPAFTDTQYF. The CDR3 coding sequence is TGTGCCAGCAGCTTAAACCCCGCCTTCACAGATACGCAGTATTTT.

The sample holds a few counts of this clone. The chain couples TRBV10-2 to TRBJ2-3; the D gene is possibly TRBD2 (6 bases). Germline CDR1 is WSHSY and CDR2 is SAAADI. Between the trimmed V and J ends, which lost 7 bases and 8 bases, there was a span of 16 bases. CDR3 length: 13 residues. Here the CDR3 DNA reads TGCGCCAGCAAAGTAGCGGCCGGGGGTACGCAGTATTTT. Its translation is CASKVAAGGTQYF.

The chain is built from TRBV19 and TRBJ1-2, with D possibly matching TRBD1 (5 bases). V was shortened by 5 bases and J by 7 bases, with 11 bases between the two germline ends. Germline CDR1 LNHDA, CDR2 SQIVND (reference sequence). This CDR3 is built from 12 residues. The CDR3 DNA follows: TGTGCCAGTAGTCGTCAGGGTGGTGGCTACACCTTC. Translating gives CASSRQGGGYTF.

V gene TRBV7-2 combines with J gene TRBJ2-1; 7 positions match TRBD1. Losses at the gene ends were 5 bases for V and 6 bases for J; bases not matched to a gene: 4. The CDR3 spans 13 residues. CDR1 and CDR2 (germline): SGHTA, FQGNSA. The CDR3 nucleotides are TGTGCCAGCAGCCCAGACAGGGTCAATGAGCAGTTCTTC. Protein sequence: CASSPDRVNEQFF.

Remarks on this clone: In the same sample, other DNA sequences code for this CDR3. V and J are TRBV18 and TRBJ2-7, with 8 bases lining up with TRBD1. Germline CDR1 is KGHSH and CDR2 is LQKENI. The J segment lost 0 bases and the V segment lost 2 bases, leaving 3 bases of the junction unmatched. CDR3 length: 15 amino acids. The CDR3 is CASSPGQGGSYEQYF. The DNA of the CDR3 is TGTGCCAGCTCACCAGGACAGGGAGGCTCCTACGAGCAGTACTTC.

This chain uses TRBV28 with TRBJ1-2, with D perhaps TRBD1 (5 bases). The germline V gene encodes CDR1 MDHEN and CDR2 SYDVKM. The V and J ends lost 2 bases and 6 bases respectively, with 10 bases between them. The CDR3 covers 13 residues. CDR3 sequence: CASSLEGWDGYTF. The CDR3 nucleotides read TGTGCCAGCAGTTTAGAGGGGTGGGATGGCTACACCTTC.

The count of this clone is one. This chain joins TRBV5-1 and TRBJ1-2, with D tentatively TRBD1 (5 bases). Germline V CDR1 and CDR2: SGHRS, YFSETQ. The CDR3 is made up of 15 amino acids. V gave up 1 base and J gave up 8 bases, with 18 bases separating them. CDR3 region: CASSLRSRGGEGYTF. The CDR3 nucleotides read TGCGCCAGCAGCTTGCGGAGTAGGGGTGGGGAAGGCTACACCTTC.

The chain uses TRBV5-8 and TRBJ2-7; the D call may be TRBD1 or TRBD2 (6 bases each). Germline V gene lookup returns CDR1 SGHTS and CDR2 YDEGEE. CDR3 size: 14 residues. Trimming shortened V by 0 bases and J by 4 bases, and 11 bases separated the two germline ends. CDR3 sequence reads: CASSLAGATYEQYF. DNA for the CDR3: TGTGCCAGCAGCTTGGCGGGGGCGACTTACGAGCAGTACTTC.

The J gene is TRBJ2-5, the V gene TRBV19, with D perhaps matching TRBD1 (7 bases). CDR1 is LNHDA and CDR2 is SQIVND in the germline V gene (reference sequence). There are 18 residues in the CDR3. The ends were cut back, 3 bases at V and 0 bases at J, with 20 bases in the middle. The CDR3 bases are TGTGCCAGTAGTATGGCGGGACAGTCCATGGGGTACCAAGAGACCCAGTACTTC. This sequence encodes CASSMAGQSMGYQETQYF.

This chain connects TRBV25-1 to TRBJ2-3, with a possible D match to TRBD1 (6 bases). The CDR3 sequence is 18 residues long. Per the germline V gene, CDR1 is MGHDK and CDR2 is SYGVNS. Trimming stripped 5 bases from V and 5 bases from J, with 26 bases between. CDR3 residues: CASSMTRSVLGAKDTQYF. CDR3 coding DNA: TGTGCCAGCAGTATGACCAGATCGGTTTTGGGGGCAAAAGATACGCAGTATTTT.

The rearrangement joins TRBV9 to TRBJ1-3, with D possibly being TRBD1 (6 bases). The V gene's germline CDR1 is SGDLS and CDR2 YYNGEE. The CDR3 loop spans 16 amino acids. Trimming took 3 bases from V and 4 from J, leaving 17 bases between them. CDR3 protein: CASSGSIGGRGNTIYF. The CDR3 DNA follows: TGTGCCAGCAGCGGCTCGATCGGGGGGCGAGGAAACACCATATATTTT.